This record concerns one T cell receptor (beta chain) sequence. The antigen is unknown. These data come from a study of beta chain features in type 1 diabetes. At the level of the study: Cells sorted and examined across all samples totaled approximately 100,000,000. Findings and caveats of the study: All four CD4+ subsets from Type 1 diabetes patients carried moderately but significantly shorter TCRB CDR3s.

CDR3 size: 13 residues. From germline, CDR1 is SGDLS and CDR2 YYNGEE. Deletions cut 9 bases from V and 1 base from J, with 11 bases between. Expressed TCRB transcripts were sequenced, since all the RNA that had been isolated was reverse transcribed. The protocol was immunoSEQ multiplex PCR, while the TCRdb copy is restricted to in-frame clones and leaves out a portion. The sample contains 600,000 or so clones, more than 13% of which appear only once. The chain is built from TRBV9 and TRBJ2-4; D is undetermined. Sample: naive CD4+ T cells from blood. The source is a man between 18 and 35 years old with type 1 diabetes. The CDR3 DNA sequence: TGTGCCACCTCACCCGGGGCCAAAAACATTCAGTACTTC. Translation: CATSPGAKNIQYF.